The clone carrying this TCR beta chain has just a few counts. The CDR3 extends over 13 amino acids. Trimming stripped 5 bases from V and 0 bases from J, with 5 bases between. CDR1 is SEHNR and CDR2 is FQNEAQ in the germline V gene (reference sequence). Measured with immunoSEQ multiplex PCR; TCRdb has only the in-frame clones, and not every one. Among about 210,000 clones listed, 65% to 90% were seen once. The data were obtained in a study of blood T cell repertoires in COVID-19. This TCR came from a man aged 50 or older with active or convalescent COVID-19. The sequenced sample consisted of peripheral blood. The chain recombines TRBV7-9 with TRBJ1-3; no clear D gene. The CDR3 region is CASSLPSGNTIYF. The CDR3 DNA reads TGTGCCAGCAGCCTCCCCTCTGGAAACACCATATATTTT.